These 19 T cell receptor beta chains originate from one sample sequenced in a study of patients and donors after allogeneic stem cell transplantation. TCRdb re-called the RT-PCR reads through MiXCR, storing one row per CDR3 protein. The profile covers approximately 200,000 distinct CDR3 sequences, with 13% to 15% appearing a single time and more than 9% taken by the ten largest. Sequencing used blood, either unsorted or a sorted T cell fraction (not recorded which). These receptor sequences come from a human donor who was either an allogeneic HSCT recipient or a stem cell or donor lymphocyte infusion donor (not recorded which). It is not recorded whose cells these are; they may come from a transplant donor.

The rearrangement links TRBV12-3 or TRBV12-4 to TRBJ1-3, with D possibly matching TRBD1 (6 bases). This CDR3 contains 15 residues. Trimming removed 7 bases at V and 1 base at J, with 14 bases between. CDR3 amino acids: CASKIQGGSGNTIYF. The DNA for the CDR3 is TGTGCCAGCAAGATACAGGGTGGGTCTGGAAACACCATATATTTT.

This clonotype was counted ten times or more. This chain connects TRBV27 to TRBJ2-7; D perhaps matches TRBD1 (6 bases). V lost 7 bases and J lost 0, with 16 bases in between. The CDR3 is 15 amino acids. Germline V gives CDR1 MNHEY, CDR2 SMNVEV (reference sequence). The CDR3 protein is CASTAGQGYSYEQYF. CDR3 DNA sequence: TGTGCCAGCACGGCCGGGCAGGGGTACTCCTACGAGCAGTACTTC.

The chain has TRBV7-2 and TRBJ1-5, with D unclear. V lost 0 bases and J 5 bases, leaving 14 bases between the germline ends. CDR1 and CDR2 from the germline V gene are SGHTA and FQGNSA. The length of the CDR3 is 16 residues. CDR3 sequence: CASSLAFMSGDQPQHF. Here the CDR3 DNA reads TGTGCCAGCAGCTTAGCGTTCATGTCGGGTGATCAGCCCCAGCATTTT.

The V and J genes are TRBV20-1 and TRBJ1-1; 10 bases align to TRBD1. V lost 4 bases to trimming and J lost 4 bases; unmatched junction nucleotides: 3. Germline V gene sequence: CDR1 DFQATT, CDR2 SNEGSKA (reference sequence). The CDR3 spans 13 residues. In DNA, the CDR3 is TGCAGTGCTATAGGACAGGGGGGCACTGAAGCTTTCTTT. Translated: CSAIGQGGTEAFF.

The chain recombines TRBV6-1 with TRBJ2-1, with D tentatively TRBD2 (6 bases). In germline, CDR1 is MNHNS, CDR2 SASEGT. Trimming shortened V by 0 bases and J by 15 bases, and 24 bases separated the two germline ends. This CDR3 comprises 16 residues. CDR3 bases: TGTGCCAGCAGTGAAGCGGACGGAGGGTCTTCATTTCACCGGTTCTTC. As protein: CASSEADGGSSFHRFF.

The rearrangement joins TRBV7-2 to TRBJ2-7, with 10 bases lining up with TRBD1. With V trimmed by 4 bases and J by 4 bases, 4 bases remained unmatched. The CDR3 spans 14 residues. The germline V gene has CDR1 SGHTA and CDR2 FQGNSA. This CDR3 is CASSSRDRGYEQYF. The DNA of the CDR3 is TGTGCCAGCAGCTCCCGGGACAGGGGTTACGAGCAGTACTTC.

Ten or more counts support this clonotype. This sequence joins TRBV6-1 and TRBJ2-3, with D perhaps being TRBD1 or TRBD2 (5 bases each). CDR1 is MNHNS and CDR2 is SASEGT in the germline V gene. This CDR3 comprises 14 residues. V lost 6 bases and J 7 bases, leaving 17 bases between the germline ends. CDR3 sequence: CASSSPTGRNTQYF. The DNA for the CDR3 is TGTGCCAGCAGCTCCCCCACGGGACGCAATACGCAGTATTTT.

This clonotype was seen many times. The chain uses TRBV12-3 or TRBV12-4 and TRBJ2-2; D not resolved. The CDR3 sequence is 13 residues long. V was trimmed by 4 bases and J by 6 bases, leaving 9 bases between them. The CDR3 loop reads CASSSRQSGELFF. The CDR3 DNA follows: TGTGCCAGCAGTTCCAGGCAATCCGGGGAGCTGTTTTTT.

The table lists this clonotype with many counts. This chain uses TRBV7-2 with TRBJ2-1, with 7 bases lining up with TRBD1. Germline V gives CDR1 SGHTA, CDR2 FQGNSA. The junction had 7 bases not matched to a gene; V was cut back by 6 bases and J by 5 bases. The CDR3 spans 14 residues. The CDR3 loop reads CASSKTRGNNEQFF. The CDR3 nucleotides are TGTGCCAGCAGTAAGACCAGGGGGAACAATGAGCAGTTCTTC.

This clonotype was detected only a few times. The gene calls are TRBV2 and TRBJ1-5; D may be TRBD1 (6 bases). Trimming shortened V by 3 bases and J by 3 bases, and 12 bases separated the two germline ends. Per the germline V gene, CDR1 is SNHLY and CDR2 is FYNNEI. The CDR3 has 15 amino acids. The CDR3 DNA sequence: TGTGCCAGCAGTGAGGAACAGGGAGACAATCAGCCCCAGCATTTT. Amino acids: CASSEEQGDNQPQHF.

The chain carries TRBV5-6 and TRBJ2-1; 11 bases are shared with TRBD2. Germline CDR1 SGHDT, CDR2 YYEEEE. The V gene end was trimmed by 4 bases and the J gene end by 7 bases; junction bases not matched to a gene: 13. The CDR3 loop spans 17 amino acids. This CDR3 reads CASSPRPASGGCNEQFF. DNA of the CDR3: TGTGCCAGCAGCCCTCGGCCCGCTAGCGGGGGGTGTAATGAGCAGTTCTTC.

V usage is TRBV6-2 or TRBV6-3 and J usage is TRBJ2-6; D is perhaps TRBD1 (6 bases). Germline CDR1 is MNHEY and CDR2 is SVGEGT. CDR3 length: 17 residues. Trimming stripped 6 bases from V and 1 base from J, with 16 bases between. CDR3 nucleotides: TGTGCCAGCAGCCCTGAAGGGGGAACTTCTGGGGCCAACGTCCTGACTTTC. It yields the protein CASSPEGGTSGANVLTF.

This clonotype turned up a few times. The rearrangement uses TRBV5-1 and TRBJ2-3, with a tentative D call TRBD2 (6 bases). Trimming cost V 0 bases and J 1 base, with 12 bases left between them. Germline CDR1 is SGHRS and CDR2 is YFSETQ. This CDR3 has 16 residues. CDR3 DNA: TGCGCCAGCAGCTTGGCCGCGCGGGGCGGCACAGATACGCAGTATTTT. As protein: CASSLAARGGTDTQYF.

The chain carries TRBV7-9 and TRBJ2-5; 10 nucleotides match TRBD1. Germline trimming cut 5 bases from V and 1 base from J; bases unmatched to any gene: 4. The CDR3 contains 15 residues. CDR1 SEHNR and CDR2 FQNEAQ come from the germline V gene (reference sequence). CDR3 loop: CASSLRDRGQETQYF. Written as DNA, the CDR3 is TGTGCCAGCAGCCTCCGGGACAGGGGCCAAGAGACCCAGTACTTC.

This clonotype was seen at least ten times. V is TRBV7-2 and J is TRBJ2-5, with 7 bases that match TRBD2. Losses at the gene ends were 6 bases for V and 4 bases for J; bases not matched to a gene: 2. The CDR3 has 12 amino acids. The germline V gene has CDR1 SGHTA and CDR2 FQGNSA. CDR3 nucleotide sequence: TGTGCCAGCAGTCTAGCGGTAGAGACCCAGTACTTC. Translation gives CASSLAVETQYF.

This clonotype appeared many times. In DNA, the CDR3 is TGTGCCAGCAGCCAAGATCTACTAGCGGGAGTCCCCGGGGAGCTGTTTTTT. This sequence encodes CASSQDLLAGVPGELFF. The chain joins TRBV3-1 to TRBJ2-2, with TRBD2 matching over 11 bases. The CDR3 contains 17 residues. Looked up from germline, CDR1 is LGHDT and CDR2 is YNNKEL (reference sequence). After removal of 0 bases from V and 6 bases from J, the junction contained 6 bases not matched to a gene.

V is TRBV20-1 and J is TRBJ2-5; TRBD2 is a possible D gene (7 bases). V gave up 1 base and J gave up 4 bases, with 16 bases separating them. CDR1 and CDR2 (germline): DFQATT, SNEGSKA (reference sequence). This CDR3 has 15 residues. The CDR3 loop reads CSARVGGRRSETQYF. Here the CDR3 DNA reads TGCAGTGCTAGAGTCGGGGGGCGGAGATCAGAGACCCAGTACTTC.

The chain uses TRBV6-1 and TRBJ2-7; D gene unclear. The V end was cut by 5 bases, the J end by 2 bases, with 13 bases between. The CDR3 is 14 residues long. Germline V gene sequence: CDR1 MNHNS, CDR2 SASEGT. The CDR3 sequence: CASSPIDTTYEQYF. CDR3 in DNA: TGTGCCAGCAGTCCCATAGACACCACCTACGAGCAGTACTTC.

The genes are TRBV30 and TRBJ2-3, with a weak D call TRBD1 (6 bases). Trimming pared 0 bases from V and 1 base from J, leaving 14 bases between. The CDR3 is made up of 16 amino acids. Germline V gene data show CDR1 as GTSNPN and CDR2 as SVGIG (reference sequence). The CDR3 nucleotides read TGTGCCTGGAGTGTACTGGGGGCGCAAGGCACAGATACGCAGTATTTT. It codes for CAWSVLGAQGTDTQYF.